Listed below are T cell receptor beta chains from one sample, sequenced in a study of cytomegalovirus exposure and HLA in healthy donors. This table comes from immunoSEQ multiplex PCR, and its TCRdb copy is limited to in-frame clones, with some not included. Its clone listing holds about 130,000 clones. The sequencing input was PBMCs. The receptors stem from a woman in her sixties in good health and CMV-seronegative. CDR3s include the opening cysteine and the closing phenylalanine or tryptophan. The D gene is left open where the match is weak.

d_call | j_call | cdr3_length | v_call | cdr3_aa | cdr3_nt
NA | TRBJ1-2 | 14 | TRBV28 | CASSLLQGNYGYTF | TGTGCCAGCAGTTTGCTGCAGGGGAACTATGGCTACACCTTC
NA | TRBJ2-3 | 17 | TRBV5-1 | CASSLTGRGQSTDTQYF | TGCGCCAGCAGCTTGACCGGTCGCGGACAGTCCACAGATACGCAGTATTTT
TRBD2 | TRBJ2-3 | 17 | TRBV7-2 | CASSLGPLAGYTDTQYF | TGTGCCAGCAGCTTAGGTCCCCTAGCGGGATACACAGATACGCAGTATTTT
NA | TRBJ2-5 | 15 | TRBV6-4 | CASSEYGTAGETQYF | TGTGCCAGCAGTGAATACGGGACAGCGGGAGAGACCCAGTACTTC
NA | TRBJ1-5 | 14 | TRBV19 | CASSIIGENQPQHF | TGTGCCAGTAGTATAATCGGGGAGAATCAGCCCCAGCATTTT
TRBD1 | TRBJ1-1 | 16 | TRBV28 | CASSSGTGGLNTEAFF | TGTGCCAGCAGTTCCGGGACAGGGGGCCTGAACACTGAAGCTTTCTTT
NA | TRBJ1-1 | 14 | TRBV27 | CASSLNGSPREAFF | TGTGCCAGCAGTTTAAATGGCAGCCCGAGGGAAGCTTTCTTT
NA | TRBJ1-2 | 14 | TRBV2 | CASSERGNFYGYTF | TGTGCCAGCAGTGAAAGGGGAAACTTCTATGGCTACACCTTC
TRBD1 | TRBJ1-2 | 16 | TRBV6-4 | CASSEQTGTGIYGYTF | TGTGCCAGCAGTGAGCAGACCGGGACAGGGATCTATGGCTACACCTTC
TRBD1 | TRBJ1-1 | 12 | TRBV7-8 | CASGQGNTEAFF | TGTGCCAGCGGACAGGGTAACACTGAAGCTTTCTTT
TRBD1 | TRBJ1-1 | 15 | TRBV5-1 | CASSWGQTLNTEAFF | TGCGCCAGCAGCTGGGGACAGACTCTGAACACTGAAGCTTTCTTT
TRBD1 | TRBJ1-1 | 14 | TRBV2 | CASSYRGGDTEAFF | TGTGCCAGCAGTTACAGGGGTGGGGACACTGAAGCTTTCTTT
TRBD1 | TRBJ2-7 | 16 | TRBV6-1 | CASSEEGTGNPYEQYF | TGTGCCAGCAGTGAAGAAGGGACAGGGAATCCCTACGAGCAGTACTTC
TRBD1 | TRBJ2-7 | 14 | TRBV5-4 | CASSLGGQVYEQYF | TGTGCCAGCAGCTTGGGTGGACAGGTCTACGAGCAGTACTTC
NA | TRBJ1-1 | 14 | TRBV14 | CASSQAAMNTEAFF | TGTGCCAGCAGCCAGGCGGCCATGAACACTGAAGCTTTCTTT
NA | TRBJ1-2 | 12 | TRBV14 | CASSQDYYGYTF | TGTGCCAGCAGCCAAGACTACTATGGCTACACCTTC
NA | TRBJ2-5 | 16 | TRBV7-3 | CASSLREGGEQETQYF | TGTGCCAGCAGCTTAAGAGAAGGGGGGGAGCAAGAGACCCAGTACTTC
NA | TRBJ1-6 | 14 | TRBV11-2 | CASSLGSSNSPLHF | TGTGCCAGCAGCTTAGGTTCGAGCAATTCACCCCTCCACTTT
TRBD1 | TRBJ1-2 | 13 | TRBV28 | CASSLVGGNGYTF | TGTGCCAGCAGCCTAGTAGGGGGCAATGGCTACACCTTC
TRBD1 | TRBJ2-3 | 13 | TRBV6-1 | CASSPSRDRLQYF | TGTGCCAGCAGTCCGTCCCGGGACAGGCTCCAGTATTTT
NA | TRBJ2-7 | 16 | TRBV2 | CASSDGQGIGLYEQYF | TGTGCCAGCAGTGACGGGCAGGGGATTGGCCTCTACGAGCAGTACTTC
TRBD1 | TRBJ2-7 | 14 | TRBV5-1 | CASSFGQALGEQYF | TGCGCCAGCAGCTTCGGACAGGCCCTAGGGGAGCAGTACTTC
NA | TRBJ1-1 | 15 | TRBV7-9 | CASSLATNMNTEAFF | TGTGCCAGCAGCTTAGCGACAAACATGAACACTGAAGCTTTCTTT
NA | TRBJ2-2 | 14 | TRBV10-2 | CASSQFANTGELFF | TGCGCCAGCAGTCAGTTCGCGAACACCGGGGAGCTGTTTTTT
NA | TRBJ2-5 | 13 | TRBV27 | CASSLSVAETQYF | TGTGCCAGCAGTTTATCGGTGGCAGAGACCCAGTACTTC
TRBD2 | TRBJ2-1 | 16 | TRBV4-1 | CASSQVKREGGNEQFF | TGCGCCAGCAGCCAAGTCAAGCGGGAGGGTGGGAATGAGCAGTTCTTC
TRBD2 | TRBJ2-1 | 16 | TRBV27 | CASSITGNSGRDEQFF | TGTGCCAGCAGCATCACAGGTAACAGCGGGAGAGATGAGCAGTTCTTC
NA | TRBJ1-2 | 13 | TRBV18 | CASSPQDSYGYTF | TGTGCCAGCTCACCACAAGACAGCTATGGCTACACCTTC
TRBD2 | TRBJ2-7 | 17 | TRBV7-9 | CASSQGIIPGLASEQYF | TGTGCCAGCAGTCAAGGTATCATACCGGGACTAGCGAGCGAGCAGTACTTC
NA | TRBJ2-7 | 13 | TRBV7-9 | CASRGSYYHEQYF | TGTGCCAGCAGGGGGAGTTACTACCACGAGCAGTACTTC
NA | TRBJ2-7 | 14 | TRBV4-2 | CASSQVDRDYEQYF | TGTGCCAGCAGCCAAGTGGATAGGGACTACGAGCAGTACTTC
TRBD1 | TRBJ1-3 | 17 | TRBV27 | CASSRRQGQDSGNTIYF | TGTGCCAGCAGTCGTAGACAGGGCCAAGACTCTGGAAACACCATATATTTT
NA | TRBJ2-7 | 12 | TRBV7-9 | CASTHDRGEQYF | TGTGCCAGCACCCACGATCGGGGGGAGCAGTACTTC
NA | TRBJ2-7 | 15 | TRBV18 | CASSPRTGKPTEQYF | TGTGCCAGCTCACCTAGAACAGGGAAACCTACGGAGCAGTACTTC
TRBD1 | TRBJ2-2 | 14 | TRBV7-3 | CASSFTGVAGELFF | TGTGCCAGCAGCTTCACAGGGGTCGCCGGGGAGCTGTTTTTT
NA | TRBJ2-1 | 13 | TRBV6-5 | CASSYGDTNEQFF | TGTGCCAGCAGTTACGGTGACACCAATGAGCAGTTCTTC
TRBD1 | TRBJ1-1 | 16 | TRBV7-9 | CASSTGTVNLNTEAFF | TGTGCCAGCAGCACCGGGACAGTTAATTTGAACACTGAAGCTTTCTTT
TRBD2 | TRBJ2-1 | 15 | TRBV9 | CASSVGGTVYNEQFF | TGTGCCAGCAGCGTCGGGGGGACGGTCTACAATGAGCAGTTCTTC
NA | TRBJ1-6 | 14 | TRBV19 | CASSMGHYNSPLHF | TGTGCCAGTAGTATGGGACACTATAATTCACCCCTCCACTTT
TRBD1 | TRBJ1-2 | 15 | TRBV11-2 | CASSRWTGTGYGYTF | TGTGCCAGCAGCCGGTGGACAGGGACGGGCTATGGCTACACCTTC
TRBD2 | TRBJ2-7 | 13 | TRBV2 | CASRRLAGKPQYF | TGTGCCAGCAGACGACTAGCGGGAAAACCCCAGTACTTC
TRBD1 | TRBJ2-7 | 15 | TRBV30 | CAWLPQGDSTYEQYF | TGTGCCTGGCTCCCTCAAGGGGACAGCACCTACGAGCAGTACTTC